This is a list of T cell receptor beta chains from one sample in a study of cytomegalovirus exposure and HLA in healthy donors. Clones were sequenced by immunoSEQ multiplex PCR, and TCRdb holds only the in-frame ones, with some missing. The table shows some 190,000 clones, with roughly 78% occurring only once. Sequences were obtained from PBMCs. Every receptor here comes from a woman aged 30 to 39 in good health and CMV-seronegative. CDR3s include the opening cysteine and the closing phenylalanine or tryptophan. The D gene is left open where the match is weak. Clone size, where shown, is once, few, many, or a class for clones that have expanded.

TRBJ2-5,TRBD2,.,TRBV9,CASSVDPLAGVQETQYF,TGTGCCAGCAGCGTAGACCCACTAGCGGGGGTCCAAGAGACCCAGTACTTC
TRBJ1-1,TRBD1,.,TRBV5-8,CASSPRQGRGRTEAFF,TGTGCCAGCAGCCCTAGACAGGGAAGGGGGAGGACTGAAGCTTTCTTT
TRBJ2-7,.,once,TRBV18,CASSPFDSDSYEQYF,TGTGCCAGCTCACCATTCGACAGCGACTCCTACGAGCAGTACTTC
TRBJ2-1,TRBD2,.,TRBV5-1,CASSLSTSGSSYNEQFF,TGCGCCAGCAGCTTGTCTACTAGCGGGAGCTCCTACAATGAGCAGTTCTTC
TRBJ1-2,TRBD1,.,TRBV10-2,CASSDFGQGPSYGYTF,TGCGCCAGCAGTGATTTCGGACAGGGGCCGAGCTATGGCTACACCTTC
TRBJ1-1,TRBD1,.,TRBV7-8,CASSLEDRGRPEAFF,TGTGCCAGCAGCTTAGAGGACAGGGGGCGGCCTGAAGCTTTCTTT
TRBJ1-1,.,.,TRBV9,CASSVDRDTEAFF,TGTGCCAGCAGCGTAGACCGGGACACTGAAGCTTTCTTT
TRBJ2-4,.,.,TRBV5-1,CASKSELLAKNIQYF,TGCGCCAGTAAATCAGAACTACTAGCCAAAAACATTCAGTACTTC
TRBJ1-1,.,.,TRBV4-2,CASSTEPHRVNTEAFF,TGTGCCAGCAGCACCGAACCTCACAGGGTGAACACTGAAGCTTTCTTT
TRBJ1-2,.,.,TRBV30,CAWSPGAAGGYTF,TGTGCCTGGAGTCCCGGGGCAGCGGGTGGCTACACCTTC
TRBJ2-5,TRBD2,.,TRBV6-5,CASSTQLAGQETQYF,TGTGCCAGCAGTACACAACTAGCGGGGCAAGAGACCCAGTACTTC
TRBJ2-3,.,.,TRBV11-2,CASSWVGGQDF,TGTGCCAGCAGCTGGGTCGGGGGGCAGGATTTT
TRBJ2-3,TRBD2,once,TRBV7-8,CASRKRGGREDTQYF,TGTGCCAGCAGGAAGCGGGGGGGCCGGGAAGATACGCAGTATTTT
TRBJ1-5,TRBD1,.,TRBV5-1,CASSPGGVGFQPQHF,TGCGCCAGCAGCCCAGGGGGCGTCGGGTTTCAGCCCCAGCATTTT
TRBJ1-3,TRBD1,.,TRBV30,CAWSAGGSSGNTIYF,TGTGCCTGGAGTGCAGGGGGAAGCTCTGGAAACACCATATATTTT
TRBJ2-7,TRBD1,.,TRBV7-8,CASSSTGVVYEQYF,TGTGCCAGCAGCTCTACAGGGGTCGTATACGAGCAGTACTTC
TRBJ1-2,.,few,TRBV6-1,CASSEQWQRDGYTF,TGTGCCAGCAGTGAACAATGGCAGCGGGATGGCTACACCTTC
TRBJ2-1,TRBD2,.,TRBV2,CASELTGGYNEQFF,TGTGCCAGCGAATTGACGGGGGGTTACAATGAGCAGTTCTTC
TRBJ2-7,TRBD1,.,TRBV12-5,CASGLVRWDRGWYEQYF,TGTGCTAGTGGTTTGGTACGGTGGGACAGGGGGTGGTACGAGCAGTACTTC
TRBJ2-5,TRBD1,.,TRBV19,CASSIYGTGLKTQYF,TGTGCCAGTAGTATATACGGGACAGGATTAAAGACCCAGTACTTC
TRBJ2-7,.,.,TRBV27,CASSLSWTVSYEQYF,TGTGCCAGCAGTTTATCCTGGACAGTATCCTACGAGCAGTACTTC
TRBJ2-2,TRBD2,.,TRBV7-3,CASSSGTSGGELFF,TGTGCCAGCAGCTCAGGGACTAGCGGCGGGGAGCTGTTTTTT
TRBJ1-2,TRBD1,.,TRBV7-9,CASSLGQGFHVDTF,TGTGCCAGCAGCCTGGGACAGGGGTTCCACGTTGACACCTTC
TRBJ2-5,.,.,TRBV25-1,CASTGGRLLRETQYF,TGTGCCAGCACCGGAGGACGGCTCCTGCGGGAGACCCAGTACTTC
TRBJ1-1,TRBD1,.,TRBV9,CASSVGTGGAEAFF,TGTGCCAGCAGCGTAGGGACAGGAGGCGCTGAAGCTTTCTTT
TRBJ2-7,TRBD2,few,TRBV5-4,CASSPGGLAGGPYEQYF,TGTGCCAGCAGCCCCGGGGGACTAGCGGGGGGCCCCTACGAGCAGTACTTC
TRBJ1-5,.,once,TRBV30,CAWRRGNQPQHF,TGTGCCTGGAGAAGGGGTAATCAGCCCCAGCATTTT
TRBJ1-5,.,.,TRBV16,CASSQGIAGNQPQHF,TGTGCCAGCAGCCAAGGTATTGCGGGAAATCAGCCCCAGCATTTT
TRBJ1-1,.,.,TRBV6-1,CASRENEPPVSEAFF,TGTGCCAGCAGAGAAAATGAACCTCCGGTTTCTGAAGCTTTCTTT
TRBJ1-1,.,few,TRBV5-6,CASSTTDRLNTEAFF,TGTGCCAGCAGCACGACGGACAGATTGAACACTGAAGCTTTCTTT
TRBJ1-4,.,.,TRBV15,CATSRDRSHATNEKLFF,TGTGCCACCAGCAGAGATCGTAGTCATGCAACTAATGAAAAACTGTTTTTT
TRBJ2-7,.,.,TRBV27,CASSLTDRLSYEQYF,TGTGCCAGCAGTTTGACGGACAGACTCTCCTACGAGCAGTACTTC
TRBJ2-7,.,.,TRBV4-1,CASSHTGKGLREQYF,TGCGCCAGCAGCCATACAGGGAAAGGGCTTCGCGAGCAGTACTTC
TRBJ1-2,TRBD1,.,TRBV7-9,CASSLGTGKVYGYTF,TGTGCCAGCAGCTTAGGGACAGGGAAGGTCTATGGCTACACCTTC
TRBJ1-4,TRBD1,.,TRBV18,CASSPTQGYNEKLFF,TGTGCCAGCTCCCCCACACAGGGGTACAATGAAAAACTGTTTTTT
TRBJ1-5,.,.,TRBV29-1,CSVKQGAARPQHF,TGCAGCGTAAAACAGGGCGCCGCCCGGCCCCAGCATTTT